A single sample gave rise to the 5 T cell receptor beta chains below, sequenced in a study of identical twins. One entry per CDR3 protein results from TCRdb running MiXCR on the 5' RACE reads. The table includes fewer than 900,000 distinct CDR3 sequences, 18% detected once. The sample was also linked to a second study, of T cells expressing NK-cell markers.

The sequenced sample was PBMCs. The receptors come from a woman under 30 in good health.

The V call is TRBV7-6, the J call TRBJ2-7, with TRBD1 identical over 10 bases. CDR3 length equals 14 residues. In germline, CDR1 is SGHVS, CDR2 FNYEAQ. V was pared by 3 bases and J by 7 bases, with 6 bases of the junction left unmatched. The CDR3 spells CASSLDRGGREQYF. Written as DNA, the CDR3 is TGTGCCAGCAGCTTGGACAGGGGGGGGAGGGAGCAGTACTTC. Full variable domain (outside the CDR3, taken from reference TRBV7-6 and TRBJ2-7): GAGVSQSPRYKVTKRGQDVALRCDPISGHVSLYWYRQALGQGPEFLTYFNYEAQQDKSGLPNDRFSAERPEGSISTLTIQRTEQRDSAMYRCASSLDRGGREQYFGPGTRLTVT.

This clonotype came up many times. The J gene is TRBJ2-2, the V gene TRBV7-2; possible D gene TRBD1, 6 bases. The CDR3 contains 15 residues. Trimming left V 4 bases short and J 0 bases short, with 9 bases between. Germline V gene sequence: CDR1 SGHTA, CDR2 FQGNSA. The CDR3 DNA is TGTGCCAGCAGCTCCGGACAGACGAACACCGGGGAGCTGTTTTTT. Protein product: CASSSGQTNTGELFF.

The rearrangement links TRBV5-6 to TRBJ1-6, with 9 bases that match TRBD1. This CDR3 comprises 15 residues. Germline CDR1 and CDR2: SGHDT and YYEEEE. Trimming at V came to 4 bases and at J to 5 bases, leaving 4 bases not matched to a gene. CDR3 nucleotide sequence: TGTGCCAGCAGCATGAACAGGGGGCATAATTCACCCCTCCACTTT. Translated, it gives CASSMNRGHNSPLHF.

The table lists this clonotype with many counts. This CDR3 is CSARASSGLYYGYTF. DNA of the CDR3: TGCAGTGCTAGGGCCTCCTCAGGGCTATATTATGGCTACACCTTC. The V gene is TRBV20-1, the J gene TRBJ1-2; TRBD1 is a possible D gene (5 bases). The CDR3 totals 15 residues. Trimming removed 3 bases at V and 5 bases at J, with 19 bases between. Germline CDR1 reads DFQATT; CDR2 reads SNEGSKA (reference sequence).

A word on this clonotype: It may be a read error: a sequence one base away is much more abundant. V is TRBV12-3 or TRBV12-4 and J is TRBJ1-4; D is unclear. This CDR3 comprises 13 residues. Trimming shortened V by 2 bases and J by 0 bases, and 1 base separated the two germline ends. CDR3 in DNA: TGTGCCAGCAGTTTAACAACTAATGAAAAACTGTTTTTT. Its translation is CASSLTTNEKLFF.